The 20 T cell receptor beta chains given below trace back to one sample, sequenced in a study of OX40 agonist ivuxolimab in advanced cancers. This table comes from immunoSEQ multiplex PCR, and its TCRdb copy is limited to in-frame clones, with some not included. The data show about 70,000 clones, 85% to 90% seen once. Sequences were derived from CD4+ or CD8+ T cells sorted from blood, sampled in a trial of the OX40 agonist ivuxolimab. The receptors were sampled from an adult with an advanced solid tumor such as melanoma, head and neck, liver or kidney cancer.

The rearrangement joins TRBV5-1 to TRBJ1-2, with unresolved D. The V gene's germline CDR1 is SGHRS and CDR2 YFSETQ. With 0 bases removed from V and 7 bases from J, the gap between germline ends came to 13 bases. This CDR3 region has 14 residues. The CDR3, as DNA: TGCGCCAGCAGCTTGGCCGGGGAGTACGGTGGCTACACCTTC. Protein: CASSLAGEYGGYTF.

This chain joins TRBV28 and TRBJ1-2; TRBD1 agrees at 9 bases. The ends lost 6 bases at V and 4 bases at J; junction bases unmatched: 6. CDR3 length: 14 residues. Germline V gene lookup returns CDR1 MDHEN and CDR2 SYDVKM. The CDR3 DNA reads TGTGCCAGCAGGACTCGGGACAGGGCCTATGGCTACACCTTC. Amino acids: CASRTRDRAYGYTF.

This clone was seen only once. The V gene is TRBV7-9, the J gene TRBJ1-1; perhaps TRBD1 as D (5 bases). The CDR3 runs 14 residues. With 3 bases removed from V and 2 bases from J, the gap between germline ends came to 10 bases. Germline V gene sequence: CDR1 SEHNR, CDR2 FQNEAQ (reference sequence). The chain's CDR3 is CASSLGRVNTEAFF. CDR3 bases: TGTGCCAGCAGCTTGGGACGGGTTAACACTGAAGCTTTCTTT.

The V call is TRBV7-2, the J call TRBJ2-7, with D possibly TRBD1 on 6 matching bases. The CDR3 runs to 15 residues. V was cut by 3 bases and J by 2 bases, with 14 bases left in between. CDR1 is SGHTA, CDR2 FQGNSA, per germline. CDR3 loop: CASSFEQGSTYEQYF. CDR3 coding DNA: TGTGCCAGCAGCTTCGAACAGGGATCTACCTACGAGCAGTACTTC.

This clone was recorded only once. This chain links TRBV7-7 with TRBJ2-1, with TRBD2 matching over 7 bases. Germline V gene sequence: CDR1 SSHAT, CDR2 FNYEAQ (reference sequence). This CDR3 region has 14 residues. The V segment lost 8 bases and the J segment 3 bases; nucleotides outside the gene matches: 7. The CDR3 reads CASPGGTNYNEQFF. The CDR3 coding sequence is TGTGCCAGCCCCGGGGGGACTAACTACAATGAGCAGTTCTTC.

The rearrangement uses TRBV12-5 and TRBJ2-1, with 9 positions matching TRBD1. The CDR3 runs 13 residues. The junction had 5 bases not matched to a gene; V was cut back by 7 bases and J by 7 bases. The germline V gene has CDR1 LGHNT and CDR2 FRNRAP. CDR3 sequence: CASASGTGNEQFF. The DNA for the CDR3 is TGTGCTAGTGCTTCCGGGACAGGGAATGAGCAGTTCTTC.

The chain couples TRBV6-6 to TRBJ1-1; D gene uncertain. The CDR3 totals 13 residues. CDR1 and CDR2 from the germline V gene are MNHNY and SVGAGI (reference sequence). V lost 0 bases to trimming and J lost 4 bases, with 6 bases between them. The CDR3 coding sequence is TGTGCCAGCAGTTACTCGCTGATCACTGAAGCTTTCTTT. It is translated as CASSYSLITEAFF.

The V gene is TRBV5-1, the J gene TRBJ2-7, with unresolved D. The CDR3 runs 11 residues. The germline gives CDR1 SGHRS, CDR2 YFSETQ. The V gene lost 3 bases and the J gene lost 3 bases, with 4 bases spanning the gap. CDR3 nucleotides: TGCGCCAGCAGCTCCAACTACGAGCAGTACTTC. Protein product: CASSSNYEQYF.

The chain joins TRBV28 to TRBJ1-2; perhaps TRBD1 as D (5 bases). The length of the CDR3 is 15 residues. CDR1 is MDHEN and CDR2 is SYDVKM in the germline V gene. V gave up 5 bases and J gave up 5 bases, with 18 bases separating them. CDR3 sequence: CASSPPDDSIYGYTF. The CDR3 nucleotides are TGTGCCAGCAGTCCCCCAGATGACAGTATTTATGGCTACACCTTC.

The CDR3 here is CASRNHPGTKNEKLFF. The CDR3 DNA follows: TGTGCCAGTAGAAACCATCCCGGGACGAAGAATGAAAAACTGTTTTTT. The chain couples TRBV19 to TRBJ1-4; tentatively, D is TRBD1 (5 bases). Trimming left V 6 bases short and J 5 bases short, with 19 bases between. The CDR3 totals 16 residues. The germline CDR1 and CDR2 sequences are LNHDA and SQIVND (reference sequence).

The chain combines TRBV20-1 with TRBJ2-7; unclear D gene. CDR3 length: 11 residues. V lost 5 bases to trimming and J lost 3 bases, with 8 bases between them. Germline V CDR1 and CDR2: DFQATT, SNEGSKA (reference sequence). CDR3 sequence (DNA): TGCAGTGCTGGTGATGTCTACGAGCAGTACTTC. Protein product: CSAGDVYEQYF.

V is TRBV11-1 and J is TRBJ2-1, with 7 bases lining up with TRBD1. The CDR3 spans 14 residues. Germline CDR1 and CDR2: SGHAT and FQDESV (reference sequence). Trimming took 8 bases from V and 7 from J; bases not matched to a gene: 11. CDR3 coding DNA: TGTGCCAGCGCGACAGGGAAGGGATCAAATGAGCAGTTCTTC. It encodes CASATGKGSNEQFF.

V and J are TRBV2 and TRBJ1-2; D is unresolved. The CDR3 has 14 residues. Germline CDR1 reads SNHLY; CDR2 reads FYNNEI. Trimming stripped 6 bases from V and 0 bases from J, with 11 bases between. This CDR3 is CASREKLANYGYTF. In DNA, the CDR3 is TGTGCCAGCAGGGAGAAGTTAGCTAACTATGGCTACACCTTC.

This chain links TRBV5-4 with TRBJ1-2; D remains unclear. V gave up 0 bases and J gave up 6 bases, with 9 bases separating them. CDR1 and CDR2 from the germline V gene are SGHNT and YYREEE (reference sequence). The CDR3 contains 13 residues. This CDR3 reads CASSLALQNGYTF. In DNA, the CDR3 is TGTGCCAGCAGCTTGGCCTTACAGAATGGCTACACCTTC. Filled out from reference TRBV5-4 and TRBJ1-2, the complete variable domain reads ETGVTQSPTHLIKTRGQQVTLRCSSQSGHNTVSWYQQALGQGPQFIFQYYREEENGRGNFPPRFSGLQFPNYSSELNVNALELDDSALYLCASSLALQNGYTFGSGTRLTVV.

The chain recombines TRBV2 with TRBJ2-6; D may be TRBD1 (5 bases). V was cut by 7 bases and J by 1 base, with 8 bases left in between. The CDR3 is made up of 14 amino acids. Germline V CDR1 and CDR2: SNHLY, FYNNEI. CDR3 DNA sequence: TGTGCCAGCACAGACAGTTCTGGGGCCAACGTCCTGACTTTC. Translated, it gives CASTDSSGANVLTF.

The rearrangement uses TRBV18 and TRBJ2-2; D is uncertain. From germline, CDR1 is KGHSH and CDR2 LQKENI. The CDR3 is 14 amino acids. V dropped 3 bases and J dropped 6 bases, with 11 bases sitting between them. CDR3 region: CASSPSLGAGELFF. DNA for the CDR3: TGTGCCAGCTCACCGAGTTTAGGTGCCGGGGAGCTGTTTTTT.

This sequence joins TRBV5-6 and TRBJ2-5; 10 bases are a match to TRBD2. The trim removed 0 bases at V and 5 bases at J, leaving 7 bases unmatched. This CDR3 is built from 16 residues. The germline V gene has CDR1 SGHDT and CDR2 YYEEEE. This CDR3 reads CASSLGTSGLGETQYF. DNA of the CDR3: TGTGCCAGCAGCTTGGGGACTAGCGGATTAGGGGAGACCCAGTACTTC. Full variable domain (missing parts from reference TRBV5-6 and TRBJ2-5): DAGVTQSPTHLIKTRGQQVTLRCSPKSGHDTVSWYQQALGQGPQFIFQYYEEEERQRGNFPDRFSGHQFPNYSSELNVNALLLGDSALYLCASSLGTSGLGETQYFGPGTRLLVL.

The rearrangement uses TRBV5-6 and TRBJ2-7; TRBD1 agrees at 8 bases. The CDR3 sequence is 15 residues long. V shed 1 base and J 4 bases; nucleotides not matched to a gene: 7. Germline V gene sequence: CDR1 SGHDT, CDR2 YYEEEE. CDR3 sequence: CASSLYGTGGYEQYF. CDR3 DNA: TGTGCCAGCAGCTTGTACGGGACAGGCGGTTACGAGCAGTACTTC.

The CDR3 loop reads CASSTLAGVVEQYF. CDR3 nucleotides: TGTGCCAGTAGTACACTAGCGGGAGTGGTCGAGCAGTACTTC. This chain links TRBV19 with TRBJ2-7; 11 bases are a match to TRBD2. Germline-derived CDR1 and CDR2 are LNHDA and SQIVND (reference sequence). V dropped 4 bases and J dropped 6; count of bases not matched to a gene: 5. The CDR3 length is 14 residues.

The rearrangement links TRBV5-8 to TRBJ2-2, with D possibly being TRBD2 (6 bases). The CDR3 loop spans 15 amino acids. The V end lost 4 bases, the J end lost 1 base, and 11 bases lay between the germline ends. Per the germline V gene, CDR1 is SGHTS and CDR2 is YDEGEE. For the CDR3, the DNA is TGTGCCAGCAGCCTAGGGACTTTGAACACCGGGGAGCTGTTTTTT. Amino acid sequence: CASSLGTLNTGELFF.